One sample yielded the 9 T cell receptor beta chains listed below, sequenced in a study of CD8 T cells in Susac syndrome (dated by TCRdb to between 2018 and 2021). The library was generated by the immunoSEQ multiplex PCR assay. RNA was extracted using the RNeasy kit, and roughly 0.5 to 1 ug of the RNA was reverse transcribed with random hexamers. TCRdb reanalyzed the raw reads on its own, using fastp at Q25 for trimming and MiXCR for clone calling, and kept in-frame beta chains. Each entry merges the rows of one CDR3 protein and shows their most common DNA and genes. This sample gives some 200,000 distinct CDR3 sequences in total; around 95% of them show up just once. The top ten clones comprise approximately 0.1% of the sample. Sample: CD4+ T cells from PBMCs. These receptors were collected from a human donor with Susac syndrome.

J is TRBJ2-5 and V is TRBV12-3 or TRBV12-4, with unresolved D. The CDR3 has 15 residues. The germline V and J ends were trimmed by 4 bases and 2 bases, with 14 bases remaining between them. CDR3 DNA: TGTGCCAGCAGTTCGGCGAGACGGAGTCAAGAGACCCAGTACTTC. Translating it yields CASSSARRSQETQYF.

V and J are TRBV30 and TRBJ2-5; TRBD1 might be the D (6 bases). The V end was cut by 3 bases, the J end by 4 bases, with 15 bases between. CDR1 and CDR2 (germline): GTSNPN, SVGIG (reference sequence). The CDR3 runs 14 residues. The CDR3 region has the DNA TGTGCCTGGAGCGCCGGGACAAAGGGAGAGACCCAGTACTTC. Its translation is CAWSAGTKGETQYF.

The V gene is TRBV5-1, the J gene TRBJ2-7, with 10 bases fitting TRBD2. V trimming: 1 base; J trimming: 6 bases; junction bases outside the gene matches: 10. Germline V lookup: CDR1 SGHRS, CDR2 YFSETQ. The CDR3 extends over 16 amino acids. CDR3 protein: CASSLQAGGPLGEQYF. CDR3 DNA sequence: TGCGCCAGCAGCTTGCAAGCGGGGGGGCCACTGGGCGAGCAGTACTTC.

The J gene is TRBJ2-5, the V gene TRBV2; TRBD2 agrees at 11 bases. Trimming removed 6 bases from V and 7 bases from J; junction bases left unmatched: 16. Germline CDR1 SNHLY, CDR2 FYNNEI. This CDR3 is 17 amino acids long. CDR3 amino acids: CASSNAGTSGSRGTQYF. The CDR3 region has the DNA TGTGCCAGCAGCAATGCCGGGACTAGCGGCTCCAGGGGGACCCAGTACTTC.

The chain couples TRBV6-2 or TRBV6-3 to TRBJ2-7; tentatively, D is TRBD1 (5 bases). V shed 8 bases and J shed 6 bases, with 14 bases lying between them. Germline-derived CDR1 and CDR2 are MNHEY and SVGEGT. CDR3 size: 12 residues. CDR3 DNA sequence: TGTGCCAGCTGGCCCAGGGTCGGCGAGCAGTACTTC. The encoded protein is CASWPRVGEQYF.

The chain carries TRBV12-3 or TRBV12-4 and TRBJ2-1, with D perhaps matching TRBD1 (6 bases). V lost 6 bases, J lost 7 bases, and 10 bases lay in between. This CDR3 has 12 amino acids. In nucleotides, the CDR3 is TGTGCCAGCAGGGGTAGGGGGAATGAGCAGTTCTTC. Its protein product is CASRGRGNEQFF.

The rearrangement uses TRBV10-1 and TRBJ2-5, with 7 bases lining up with TRBD1. Germline V CDR1 and CDR2: WNHNN, SYGVQD (reference sequence). The CDR3 length is 15 residues. The trim removed 5 bases at V and 1 base at J, leaving 7 bases unmatched. This chain's CDR3 is CASSRTGASQETQYF. In DNA, the CDR3 is TGCGCCAGCAGTCGTACAGGGGCTTCCCAAGAGACCCAGTACTTC.

The chain recombines TRBV29-1 with TRBJ2-1; 12 nucleotides match TRBD2. V shed 2 bases, J shed 4 bases, and the junction held 9 bases outside the gene matches. This CDR3 contains 17 residues. Germline V gene data show CDR1 as SQVTM and CDR2 as ANQGSEA. The CDR3 spells CSVERLAGGLLYNEQFF. The CDR3 DNA follows: TGCAGCGTTGAACGGCTAGCGGGGGGGCTATTGTACAATGAGCAGTTCTTC.

This chain links TRBV7-6 with TRBJ1-6, with 7 nucleotides matching TRBD1. Germline V gives CDR1 SGHVS, CDR2 FNYEAQ. The CDR3 is made up of 18 amino acids. The ends lost 5 bases at V and 6 bases at J; junction bases unmatched: 16. The CDR3 here is CASSLLPTEGALNSPLHF. The CDR3 bases are TGTGCCAGCAGCCTCCTACCTACAGAGGGGGCCCTTAATTCACCCCTCCACTTT. Full variable domain (remainder filled in from reference TRBV7-6 and TRBJ1-6): GAGVSQSPRYKVTKRGQDVALRCDPISGHVSLYWYRQALGQGPEFLTYFNYEAQQDKSGLPNDRFSAERPEGSISTLTIQRTEQRDSAMYRCASSLLPTEGALNSPLHFGNGTRLTVT.